This entry is about one T cell receptor beta chain. The sample originates from a study of post-analysis software for immune sequencing data. cDNA libraries for TCR beta contained unique molecular identifiers. One entry per CDR3 protein, called by TCRdb with MiXCR from the PCR reads. The sample carries some 800,000 distinct CDR3 sequences, around 45% recorded once. The sequenced material came from blood. The clonotype originates from a girl aged 10-17 years with multiple sclerosis.

In nucleotides, the CDR3 is TGTGCCAGGGGGGGGGGCCAGGATGAGCAGTTCTTC. This encodes CARGGGQDEQFF. This chain uses TRBV6-4 with TRBJ2-1, with D tentatively TRBD2 (7 bases). CDR1 and CDR2 from the germline V gene are MRHNA and SNTAGT. V was shortened by 9 bases and J by 8 bases, with 14 bases between the two germline ends. The CDR3 length is 12 residues.